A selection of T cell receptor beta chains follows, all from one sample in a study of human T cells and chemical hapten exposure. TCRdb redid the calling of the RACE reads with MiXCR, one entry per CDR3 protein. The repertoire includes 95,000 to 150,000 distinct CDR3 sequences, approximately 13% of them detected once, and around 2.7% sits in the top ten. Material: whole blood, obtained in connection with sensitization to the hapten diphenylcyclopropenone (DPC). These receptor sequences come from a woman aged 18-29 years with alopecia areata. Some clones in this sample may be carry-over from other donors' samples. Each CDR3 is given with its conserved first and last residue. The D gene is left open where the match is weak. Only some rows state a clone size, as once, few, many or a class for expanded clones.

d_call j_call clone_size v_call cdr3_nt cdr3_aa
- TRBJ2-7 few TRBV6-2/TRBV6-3 TGTGCCAGCAGTCGGTGGGTGAAACAGGTGTCCTACGAGCAGTACTTC CASSRWVKQVSYEQYF
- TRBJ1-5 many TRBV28 TGTGCCAGCAGTTTACGAGGGATCGGTCAGCCCCAGCATTTT CASSLRGIGQPQHF
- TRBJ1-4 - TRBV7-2 TGTGCCAGCAGCTCCTGGACGGGGAGGGAAAAACTGTTTTTT CASSSWTGREKLFF
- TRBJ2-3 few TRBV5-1 TGCGCCAGCAGCACCCTCACAGGCAGCACAGATACGCAGTATTTT CASSTLTGSTDTQYF
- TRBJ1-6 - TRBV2 TGTGCCAGCTCCGGACCGGCGGCGGTTTCACCCCTCCACTTT CASSGPAAVSPLHF
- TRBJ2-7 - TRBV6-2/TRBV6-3 TGTGCCAGCAGTTCTACCGACACCTACGAGCAGTACTTC CASSSTDTYEQYF
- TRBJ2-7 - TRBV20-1 TGCAGTGCTAGAGATAACAGCGCCGTTTCTTTCTACGAGCAGTACTTC CSARDNSAVSFYEQYF
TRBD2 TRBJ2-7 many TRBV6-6 TGTGCCAGCAGCAATAGCGGGGACATCGACGAGCAGTACTTC CASSNSGDIDEQYF
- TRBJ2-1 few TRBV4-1 - CASSLSPWGQGSSEGGFF
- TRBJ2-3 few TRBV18 TGTGCCAGCTCACCACAGGGACCCAGCACAGATACGCAGTATTTT CASSPQGPSTDTQYF
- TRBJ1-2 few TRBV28 TGTGCCAGCAGTCCACAAGCCTATGGCTACACCTTC CASSPQAYGYTF
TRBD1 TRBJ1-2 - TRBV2 TGTGCCAGCAGGCGGGACAGAGTAAACTATGGCTACACCTTC CASRRDRVNYGYTF
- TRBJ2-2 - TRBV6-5 TGTGCCAGCATGGTTCTGAGGGAGCTGTTTTTT CASMVLRELFF
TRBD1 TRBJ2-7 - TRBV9 TGTGCCAGCAGCGCGACCGGGACAGGGGACCTCTACGAGCAGTACTTC CASSATGTGDLYEQYF
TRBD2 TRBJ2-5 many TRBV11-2 TGTGCCAGCAAAGAGACGGGGGGGCAAGAGACCCAGTACTTC CASKETGGQETQYF
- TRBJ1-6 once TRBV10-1 TGCGCCAGCTGGGACATATCCGATAATTCACCCCTCCACTTT CASWDISDNSPLHF
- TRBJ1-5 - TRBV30 TGTGCCTGGAGTGTACTCCGCAGCAATCAGCCCCAGCATTTT CAWSVLRSNQPQHF
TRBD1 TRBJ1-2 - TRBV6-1 TGTGCCAGCAGTGAAGGTCAGGGGGGTTTCTATGGCTACACCTTC CASSEGQGGFYGYTF
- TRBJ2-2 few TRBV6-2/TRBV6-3 TGTGCCAGCAGTTGGGAGTCTGCAAACACCGGGGAGCTGTTTTTT CASSWESANTGELFF
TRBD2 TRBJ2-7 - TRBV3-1 TGTGCCAGCAGCCAAGGCCGGCGGGGGAGCTCCTACGAGCAGTACTTC CASSQGRRGSSYEQYF
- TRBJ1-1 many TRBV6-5 TGTGCCAGCAGTTACTCGCCAGGGATGAACACTGAAGCTTTCTTT CASSYSPGMNTEAFF
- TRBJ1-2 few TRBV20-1 TGCAGTGCTAGACATGAGATGGGCTATGGCTACACCTTC CSARHEMGYGYTF
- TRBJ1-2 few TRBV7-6 TGTGCCAGCAGCCCAGTGGTGACATCGGGAGGCTACACCTTC CASSPVVTSGGYTF
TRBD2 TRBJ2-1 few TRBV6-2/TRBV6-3 TGTGCCAGCAGGGACCGGGGGGGCTGGGACAATGAGCAGTTCTTC CASRDRGGWDNEQFF
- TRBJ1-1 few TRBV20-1 TGCAGTGCTTCCCTCCGGGGGACTGAAGCTTTCTTT CSASLRGTEAFF
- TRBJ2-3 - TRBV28 TGTGCCAGCACCAACCGGGGGCCGGATACGCAGTATTTT CASTNRGPDTQYF
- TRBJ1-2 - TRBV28 TGTGCCAGCAGTTTATCTCAAGTAATCGGCTATGGCTACACCTTC CASSLSQVIGYGYTF
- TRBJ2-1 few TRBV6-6 TGTGCCACCTCAACGTACAATGAGCAGTTCTTC CATSTYNEQFF
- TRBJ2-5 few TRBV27 TGTGCCAGCAGTTATATGGGAACAGATCTCCAAGAGACCCAGTACTTC CASSYMGTDLQETQYF
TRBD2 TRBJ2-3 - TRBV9 TGTGCCAGCAGCGCCCAGACTAGCGGGACCGACTATACGCAGTATTTT CASSAQTSGTDYTQYF
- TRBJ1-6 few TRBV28 TGTGCCAGCAGTGGCCACTCAACAGGGAATTCACCCCTCCACTTT CASSGHSTGNSPLHF
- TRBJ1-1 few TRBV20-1 TGCAGTGCTAGAGAAACATTCGGCACTGAAGCTTTCTTT CSARETFGTEAFF
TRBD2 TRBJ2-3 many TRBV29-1 TGCAGCGTTGGCCCGCGGGACTATTTGCAGTATTTT CSVGPRDYLQYF
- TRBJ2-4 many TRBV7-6 TGTGCCAGCAGCTTAGGGAGGAGTCGGGGCCTTACCAAAAACATTCAGTACTTC CASSLGRSRGLTKNIQYF
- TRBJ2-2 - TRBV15 TGTGCCACCAGCAGACATAACAGGGTTAGATTGGACACCGGGGAGCTGTTTTTT CATSRHNRVRLDTGELFF
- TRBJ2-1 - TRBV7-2 TGTGCCAGCAGCTACTCGAAACTGGGGTATGAGCAGTTCTTC CASSYSKLGYEQFF
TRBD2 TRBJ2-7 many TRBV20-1 TGCAGTGCTAGGTCGCCTAGCGGGGGGGTATCCTACGAGCAGTACTTC CSARSPSGGVSYEQYF
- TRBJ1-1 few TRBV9 TGTGCCAGCAGCGCTACGCAGGGTAACACTGAAGCTTTCTTT CASSATQGNTEAFF
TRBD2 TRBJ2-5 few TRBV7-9 TGTGCCAGCAGCTCCCCCGGGACTAGAGAAGAGACCCAGTACTTC CASSSPGTREETQYF
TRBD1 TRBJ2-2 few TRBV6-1 TGTGCCAGCAGGTCCCCCGTGGGACAGGAGGGGGCCACCGGGGAGCTGTTTTTT CASRSPVGQEGATGELFF
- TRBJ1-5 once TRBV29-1 TGCAGCGTTGAGGGGGCTCCGAATCAGCCCCAGCATTTT CSVEGAPNQPQHF
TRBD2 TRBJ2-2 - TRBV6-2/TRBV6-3 TGTGCCAGCTCCCGGACTAGCGGGGATTCCGGGGAGCTGTTTTTT CASSRTSGDSGELFF
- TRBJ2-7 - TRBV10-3 TGTGCCATCAGCGGGGGTTTTTCCTACGAGCAGTACTTC CAISGGFSYEQYF
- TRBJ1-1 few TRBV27 TGTGCCAGCAGTCCCGACCTTTTCAACAGGGAAACTGAAGCTTTCTTT CASSPDLFNRETEAFF
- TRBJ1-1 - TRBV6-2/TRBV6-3 TGTGCCAGCAGTTCTCCTGGGGCTGCGAACACTGAAGCTTTCTTT CASSSPGAANTEAFF
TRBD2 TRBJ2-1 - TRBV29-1 TGCAGCGCAAGACTAGCGGGGCCCTACAATGAGCAGTTCTTC CSARLAGPYNEQFF
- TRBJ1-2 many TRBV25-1 TGTGCCAGCAGTGAATTTGTAGGGGGCTATGGCTACACCTTC CASSEFVGGYGYTF
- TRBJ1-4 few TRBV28 TGTACCAGCAGTTCTTTCCACTGGTCTGAAAAACTGTTTTTT CTSSSFHWSEKLFF
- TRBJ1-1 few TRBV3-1 TGTGCCAGCAGCCAAGGGACAGCACTTGAAGCTTTCTTT CASSQGTALEAFF
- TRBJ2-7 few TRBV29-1 TGCAGCGTTGGTTCTGGGGTACCCTACGAGCAGTACTTC CSVGSGVPYEQYF
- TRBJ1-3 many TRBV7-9 TGTGCCAGCAGCCCGCACAGGGTTTCTGGAAACACCATATATTTT CASSPHRVSGNTIYF
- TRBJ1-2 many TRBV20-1 TGCAGTGGGTCAAGGGACGCTAACTATGGCTACACCTTC CSGSRDANYGYTF
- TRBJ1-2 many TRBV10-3 TGTGCCATCAGTGAGCGCCCGAACCATGGCTACACCTTC CAISERPNHGYTF
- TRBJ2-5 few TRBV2 TGTGCCAGCAGTACCTTGGGGGGCGCCACTCAAGAGACCCAGTACTTC CASSTLGGATQETQYF
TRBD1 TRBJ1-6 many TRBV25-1 TGTGCCAGCAGTGAAGACAGGGGGGCCTATAATTCACCCCTCCACTTT CASSEDRGAYNSPLHF